This T cell receptor beta chain was captured by sequencing in a study of T cell changes during pregnancy in multiple sclerosis. Here immunoSEQ multiplex PCR was the method, and the copy in TCRdb shows in-frame clones only, minus some. The data contain about 17,000 clones, roughly 88% of them singletons. Sequencing was performed on CD8+ T cells from peripheral blood mononuclear cells, taken after pregnancy. The sequence was obtained from a female donor in good health, enrolled as a control in a pregnancy study.

In DNA, the CDR3 is TGCGCCAGCAGTCAATATGGGGGGGGTGGCTACACCTTC. This gives the protein CASSQYGGGGYTF. The chain carries TRBV23-1 and TRBJ1-2, with D tentatively TRBD1 (5 bases). TRBV23-1 is flagged as an ORF with uncertain function. The V end lost 1 base, the J end lost 7 bases, and 10 bases lay between the germline ends. CDR3 length: 13 amino acids.